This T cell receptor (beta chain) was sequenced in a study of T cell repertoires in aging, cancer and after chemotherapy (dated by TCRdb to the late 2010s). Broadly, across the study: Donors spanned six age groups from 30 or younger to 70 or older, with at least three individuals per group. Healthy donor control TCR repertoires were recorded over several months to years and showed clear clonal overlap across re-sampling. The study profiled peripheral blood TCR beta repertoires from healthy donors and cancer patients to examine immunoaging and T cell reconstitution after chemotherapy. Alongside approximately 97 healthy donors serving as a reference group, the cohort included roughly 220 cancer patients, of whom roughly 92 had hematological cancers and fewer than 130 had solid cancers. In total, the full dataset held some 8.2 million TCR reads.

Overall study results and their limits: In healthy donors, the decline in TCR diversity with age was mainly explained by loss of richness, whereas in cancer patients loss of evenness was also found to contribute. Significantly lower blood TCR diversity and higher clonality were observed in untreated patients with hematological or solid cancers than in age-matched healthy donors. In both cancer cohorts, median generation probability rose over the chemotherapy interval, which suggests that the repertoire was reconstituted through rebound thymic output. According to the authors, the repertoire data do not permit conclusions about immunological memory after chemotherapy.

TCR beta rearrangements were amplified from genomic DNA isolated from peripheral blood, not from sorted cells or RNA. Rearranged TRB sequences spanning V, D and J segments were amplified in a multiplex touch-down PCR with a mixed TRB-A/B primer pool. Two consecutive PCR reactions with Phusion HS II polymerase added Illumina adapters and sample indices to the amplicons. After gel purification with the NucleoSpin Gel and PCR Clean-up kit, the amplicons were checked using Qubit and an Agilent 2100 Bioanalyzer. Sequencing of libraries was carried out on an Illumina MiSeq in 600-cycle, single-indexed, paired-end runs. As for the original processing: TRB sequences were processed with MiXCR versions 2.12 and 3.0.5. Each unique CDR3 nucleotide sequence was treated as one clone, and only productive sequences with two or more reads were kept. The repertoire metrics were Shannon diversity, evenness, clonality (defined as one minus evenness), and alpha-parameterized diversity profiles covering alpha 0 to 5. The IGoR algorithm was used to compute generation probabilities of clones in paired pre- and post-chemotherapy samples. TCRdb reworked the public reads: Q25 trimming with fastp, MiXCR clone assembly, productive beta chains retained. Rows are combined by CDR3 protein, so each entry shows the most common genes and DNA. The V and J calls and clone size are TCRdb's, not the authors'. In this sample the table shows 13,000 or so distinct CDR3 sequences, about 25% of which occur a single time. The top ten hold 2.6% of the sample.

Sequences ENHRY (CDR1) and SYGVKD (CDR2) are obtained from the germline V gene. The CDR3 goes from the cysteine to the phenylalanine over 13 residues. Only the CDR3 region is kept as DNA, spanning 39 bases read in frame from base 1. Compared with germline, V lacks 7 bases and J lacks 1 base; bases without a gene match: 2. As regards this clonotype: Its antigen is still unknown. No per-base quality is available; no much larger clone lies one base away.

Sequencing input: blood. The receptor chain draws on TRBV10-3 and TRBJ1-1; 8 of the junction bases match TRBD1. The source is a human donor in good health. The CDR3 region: CAITDRGNTEAFF. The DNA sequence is TGTGCCATCACCGACAGGGGGAACACTGAAGCTTTCTTT.